Reported below is one T cell receptor beta chain. Its antigen remains unidentified. Trimming at V came to 5 bases and at J to 9 bases, leaving 6 bases not matched to a gene. This CDR3 is 13 amino acids long. The germline CDR1 and CDR2 sequences are SEHNR and FQNEAQ (reference sequence). This record belongs to a study of shared clonotypes between healthy human individuals. Study-level background: Per donor, three plates held CD4 naive cells, three held CD4 memory, two held CD8 naive and one held CD8 memory. Study-wide findings and caveats: Donor clonotype sharing was expected to depend on sequencing depth. Larger estimated richness was generally recorded for naive subsets relative to memory subsets.

Positive CCR7 selection of CD45RO-negative cells yielded the naive CD8 cells, and terminally differentiated effector memory CD45RA+ cells were excluded. The data were produced by immunoSEQ multiplex PCR, yet TCRdb's version contains in-frame clones alone and is incomplete. The table shows fewer than 1 million clones, with roughly 96% occurring only once. The sequencing sample was made of naive CD8+ T cells sorted from blood. This chain connects TRBV7-9 to TRBJ2-4, with 8 bases that match TRBD1. This clonotype originated in a man younger than 45 in good health. The CDR3 spells CASSEDRGSIQYF. The CDR3 DNA reads as TGTGCCAGCAGCGAAGACAGGGGAAGCATTCAGTACTTC.